The following is a T cell receptor beta chain sequence with its context. This entry belongs to a study of blood T cell repertoires in COVID-19. Study-level background: The origin of the acute and convalescent COVID-19 samples was the United States, Italy and Spain. Sources were T cells, B-cell-depleted T cells, or PBMCs; the material itself was cDNA or gDNA.

Germline values: CDR1 SGHTA, CDR2 FQGNSA. V gave up 4 bases and J gave up 4 bases; unmatched junction bases: 6. This CDR3 comprises 15 residues. Libraries were prepared by immunoSEQ multiplex PCR; TCRdb keeps only in-frame clonotypes and omits some of them. This sample has some 150,000 clones, with 84% found just once. The receptor's source is a woman in her fifties or sixties with acute or convalescent COVID-19. V usage is TRBV7-2 and J usage is TRBJ1-4; 7 nucleotides line up with TRBD1. Specimen: peripheral blood. Here the CDR3 reads CASSSGRGSNEKLFF. The CDR3 coding sequence is TGTGCCAGCAGCTCTGGCAGGGGGAGTAATGAAAAACTGTTTTTT.